The 4 T cell receptor beta chains in this list originate from one sample, sequenced in a study of blood T cell repertoires in COVID-19. Clones were read by immunoSEQ multiplex PCR, and TCRdb kept only the in-frame ones, dropping some. The table has some 110,000 clones, 70% to 90% seen once. The material sequenced was peripheral blood. The source of these receptors is a man in his forties with acute or convalescent COVID-19.

The chain carries TRBV19 and TRBJ1-1; 10 bases match TRBD1. Trimming at V came to 8 bases and at J to 4 bases, leaving 13 bases not matched to a gene. Germline V gene lookup returns CDR1 LNHDA and CDR2 SQIVND (reference sequence). This CDR3 region has 16 residues. The CDR3 protein is CASSSTGGGGGTEAFF. The CDR3 DNA is TGTGCCAGTTCCTCGACAGGGGGCGGTGGGGGCACTGAAGCTTTCTTT.

V usage is TRBV4-2 and J usage is TRBJ1-5, with TRBD1 matching 7 bases. The CDR3 is made up of 14 amino acids. The V gene end was trimmed by 2 bases and the J gene end by 5 bases; junction bases not matched to a gene: 3. Germline V gives CDR1 LGHNA, CDR2 YNFKEQ. CDR3 nucleotides: TGTGCCAGCAGCCAATCAGGGGGTTATCAGCCCCAGCATTTT. It is translated as CASSQSGGYQPQHF.

This clone has only a few counts. The chain's CDR3 is CASSQGGGFRTDTQYF. CDR3 in DNA: TGCGCCAGCAGCCAAGGTGGCGGCTTCCGCACAGATACGCAGTATTTT. The chain links TRBV4-3 to TRBJ2-3; no reliable D call. V was cut by 1 base and J by 1 base, with 12 bases left in between. The V gene's germline CDR1 is LGHNA and CDR2 YSLEER. The CDR3 sequence is 16 residues long.

This rearrangement joins TRBV5-5 to TRBJ2-5; TRBD1 might be the D (5 bases). Trimming pared 1 base from V and 7 bases from J, leaving 14 bases between. The CDR3 contains 14 residues. Germline CDR1 reads SGHKS; CDR2 reads YYEKEE (reference sequence). The DNA of the CDR3 is TGTGCCAGCAGCTTGCAGGGCGCAGAGGTGACCCAGTACTTC. Its translation is CASSLQGAEVTQYF. Full variable domain (remainder filled in from reference TRBV5-5 and TRBJ2-5): DAGVTQSPTHLIKTRGQQVTLRCSPISGHKSVSWYQQVLGQGPQFIFQYYEKEERGRGNFPDRFSARQFPNYSSELNVNALLLGDSALYLCASSLQGAEVTQYFGPGTRLLVL.